What follows is one T cell receptor (beta chain) and its context. The sample comes from a study of control samples from healthy donors and cancer patients. The table came from immunoSEQ multiplex PCR; TCRdb's copy has only in-frame clones and leaves some out. The sample consists of 150,000 to 200,000 clones, 85% to 95% of them appearing once. The CDR3 spans 17 residues. With 0 bases clipped from V and 7 bases from J, the junction kept 14 bases outside the gene matches. CDR1 is MGHRA and CDR2 is YSYEKL in the germline V gene. This receptor was identified in a young man in good health. Sequences were obtained from blood. This chain links TRBV4-1 with TRBJ1-2; the match to TRBD1 covers 7 bases. This CDR3 reads CASSQDFFLKGAAGYTF. The DNA of the CDR3 is TGCGCCAGCAGCCAAGATTTTTTTCTTAAGGGGGCGGCTGGCTACACCTTC.